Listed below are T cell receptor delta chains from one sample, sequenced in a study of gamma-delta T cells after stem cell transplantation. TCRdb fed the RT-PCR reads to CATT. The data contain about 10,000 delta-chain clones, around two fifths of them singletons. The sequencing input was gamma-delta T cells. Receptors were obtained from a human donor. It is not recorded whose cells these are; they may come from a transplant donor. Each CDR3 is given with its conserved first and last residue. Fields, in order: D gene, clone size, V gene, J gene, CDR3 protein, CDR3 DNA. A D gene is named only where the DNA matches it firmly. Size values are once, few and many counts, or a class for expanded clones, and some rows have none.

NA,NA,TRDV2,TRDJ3,CACDTGMSPYASWGPSSLDTRQMFF,TGTGCCTGTGACACCGGGATGTCTCCTTATGCCAGCTGGGGTCCTAGCTCCTTGGACACCCGACAGATGTTTTTC
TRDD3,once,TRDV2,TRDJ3,CACDTVLGDPLPTRQMFF,TGTGCCTGTGACACCGTACTGGGGGATCCCCTACCAACCCGACAGATGTTTTTC
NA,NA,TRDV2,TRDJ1,CACDTGWEPTDNLIF,TGTGCCTGTGACACCGGGTGGGAGCCGACTGATAACCTCATCTTT
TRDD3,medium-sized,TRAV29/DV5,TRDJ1,CAASGRRRGIPPVLGYTDKLIF,TGTGCAGCAAGCGGTAGGAGACGGGGGATACCCCCTGTCTTAGGGTACACCGATAAACTCATCTTT
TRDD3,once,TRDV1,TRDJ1,CALICTLTYWGSPYTDKLIF,TGTGCTCTTATATGTACCCTCACATACTGGGGGAGTCCTTACACCGATAAACTCATCTTT
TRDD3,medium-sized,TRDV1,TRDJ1,CALGERCTHWGILRGGYTDKLIF,TGTGCTCTTGGGGAAAGGTGTACTCACTGGGGGATACTAAGGGGAGGATACACCGATAAACTCATCTTT
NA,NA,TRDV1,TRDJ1,CALGVPFLRDEGIRYTDKLIF,TGTGCTCTTGGGGTCCCCTTCCTAAGAGATGAGGGGATACGATACACCGATAAACTCATCTTT
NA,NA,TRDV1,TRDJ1,CASGGTGPSVKRKLIF,TGTGCTAGTGGGGGCACTGGGCCCAGTGTCAAACGTAAACTCATCTTT
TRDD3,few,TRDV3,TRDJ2,CASRGTLSWGPLTAQLFF,TGTGCCTCCAGAGGCACCCTTAGCTGGGGGCCTTTGACAGCACAACTCTTCTTT
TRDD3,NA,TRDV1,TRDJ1,CALGGGTSHRRWIRTDKLIF,TGTGCTCTTGGGGGCGGCACTTCCCATCGGCGGTGGATACGCACCGATAAACTCATCTTT
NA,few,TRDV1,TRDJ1,CALGGPSYWGTGLVFSYTDKLIF,TGTGCTCTTGGGGGCCCTTCCTACTGGGGGACCGGGTTAGTCTTTTCGTACACCGATAAACTCATCTTT
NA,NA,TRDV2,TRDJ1,CACEVYAGGLIF,TGTGCCTGTGAAGTATACGCGGGGGGACTCATCTTT
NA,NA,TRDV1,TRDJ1,CALGEIPRGRNDKLIF,TGTGCTCTTGGGGAAATCCCCAGAGGGCGTAACGATAAACTCATCTTT
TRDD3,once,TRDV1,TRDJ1,CASGDNSYWGIGDKLIF,TGTGCTAGTGGGGATAATTCCTACTGGGGGATAGGCGATAAACTCATCTTT
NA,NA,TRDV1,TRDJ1,CALGDHHGGASYWGRRKGTDKLIF,TGTGCTCTTGGGGATCACCACGGGGGGGCTTCCTACTGGGGGAGACGGAAGGGAACCGATAAACTCATCTTT
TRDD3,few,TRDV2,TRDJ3,CACDTVDGGYVSWDTRQMFF,TGTGCCTGTGACACCGTGGATGGGGGATACGTCTCCTGGGACACCCGACAGATGTTTTTC
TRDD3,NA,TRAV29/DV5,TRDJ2,CAASSSTSGDTACLTAQLFF,TGTGCAGCAAGCTCTTCCACTAGTGGGGATACTGCCTGTTTGACAGCACAACTCTTCTTT
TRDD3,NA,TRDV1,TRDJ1,CALGVKRAPPYWGIRDTDKLIF,TGTGCTCTTGGGGTTAAAAGGGCCCCTCCGTACTGGGGGATACGGGACACCGATAAACTCATCTTT
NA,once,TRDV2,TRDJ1,CACDTRIVLVDRGLYTDKLIF,TGTGCCTGTGACACCCGCATTGTCCTGGTGGATAGGGGACTGTACACCGATAAACTCATCTTT
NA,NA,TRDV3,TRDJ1,CAFCPLGEPQYTDKLIF,TGTGCCTTTTGCCCACTTGGTGAGCCCCAGTACACCGATAAACTCATCTTT
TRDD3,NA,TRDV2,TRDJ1,CACDTTATGDWGSDTDKLIF,TGTGCCTGTGACACGACGGCGACGGGCGACTGGGGGTCGGACACCGATAAACTCATCTTT
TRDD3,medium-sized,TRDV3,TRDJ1,CAFQLSESYLRGIPDKLIF,TGTGCCTTTCAGTTGTCGGAGTCCTACCTCAGGGGGATACCCGATAAACTCATCTTT
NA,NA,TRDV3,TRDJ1,CAFRFKEKLIF,TGTGCCTTTAGGTTCAAGGAGAAACTCATCTTT
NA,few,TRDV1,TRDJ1,CALGELYGGVHKLIF,TGTGCTCTTGGGGAACTATACGGGGGGGTCCATAAACTCATCTTT
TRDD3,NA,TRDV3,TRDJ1,CAFPGSIWGNSAGKLIF,TGTGCCTTTCCCGGGTCCATCTGGGGGAACTCCGCCGGGAAACTCATCTTT
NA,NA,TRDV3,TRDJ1,CAAGGGADKLIF,TGTGCCGCGGGGGGGGGGGCCGATAAACTCATCTTT
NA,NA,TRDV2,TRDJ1,CACDTFKSFRWDPYTDKLIF,TGTGCCTGTGACACCTTTAAGAGCTTTCGCTGGGACCCGTACACCGATAAACTCATCTTT
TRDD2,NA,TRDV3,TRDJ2,CAFLPSLSLTAQLFF,TGTGCCTTCCTACCTTCCTTGTCGTTGACAGCACAACTCTTCTTT
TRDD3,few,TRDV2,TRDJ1,CACDTGWGIYTDKLIF,TGTGCCTGTGACACCGGCTGGGGGATTTACACCGATAAACTCATCTTT
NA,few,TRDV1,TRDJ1,CALGDPGLPRDNTLETPIYAFSIIYTDKLIF,TGTGCTCTTGGGGACCCCGGCCTTCCGCGGGATAACACCTTAGAGACCCCAATATACGCCTTTTCGATAATTTACACCGATAAACTCATCTTT
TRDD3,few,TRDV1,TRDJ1,CALGTGVPRYWGILYTDKLIF,TGTGCTCTTGGGACGGGGGTCCCCAGGTACTGGGGGATACTCTACACCGATAAACTCATCTTT
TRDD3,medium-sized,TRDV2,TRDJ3,CACDTYWGSSWDTRQMFF,TGTGCCTGTGACACCTACTGGGGGAGCTCCTGGGACACCCGACAGATGTTTTTC
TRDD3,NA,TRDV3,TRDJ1,CAPTSRLGILGDSKLIF,TGTGCCCCCACTTCCCGACTCGGTATACTGGGGGATTCCAAACTCATCTTT
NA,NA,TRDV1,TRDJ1,CASGEPEGPPYTDKLIF,TGTGCTAGTGGGGAACCAGAGGGACCCCCTTACACCGATAAACTCATCTTT
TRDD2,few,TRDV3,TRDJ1,CACIFLLADKLIF,TGTGCCTGCATATTCCTACTGGCCGATAAACTCATCTTT
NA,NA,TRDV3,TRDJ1,CAAPSAGGPSTAKLIF,TGTGCCGCCCCCTCCGCTGGCGGACCGTCCACCGCTAAACTCATCTTT
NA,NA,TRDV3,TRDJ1,CAFKGGTPYTDKLIF,TGTGCCTTTAAAGGAGGTACCCCCTATACCGATAAACTCATCTTT
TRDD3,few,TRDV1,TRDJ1,CALGVTHWMGDPATDKLIF,TGTGCTCTTGGGGTCACACACTGGATGGGGGACCCAGCCACCGATAAACTCATCTTT
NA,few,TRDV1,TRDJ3,CALGVKGGSSSWDTRQMFF,TGTGCTCTTGGAGTAAAGGGGGGCTCAAGCTCCTGGGACACCCGACAGATGTTTTTC
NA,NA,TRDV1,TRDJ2,CAMTLLGDNSLTAQLFF,TGTGCTATGACTCTACTGGGTGATAACTCTTTGACAGCACAACTCTTCTTT
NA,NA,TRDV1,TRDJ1,CALGGDFLGVQYTDHLIF,TGTGCTCTTGGGGGCGACTTTTTAGGGGTACAGTACACCGATCACCTCATCTTT
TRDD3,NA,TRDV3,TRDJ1,CAFSSSTPYWGRYTDKLIF,TGTGCCTTTAGCAGCAGTACTCCTTACTGGGGGAGATACACCGATAAACTCATCTTT
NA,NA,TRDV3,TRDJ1,CACRRGLAFTDKLIF,TGTGCCTGTAGAAGAGGGCTAGCATTCACCGATAAACTCATCTTT
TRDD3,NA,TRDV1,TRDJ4,CALGELKPTGGRPRPLIF,TGTGCTCTTGGGGAACTTAAGCCTACTGGGGGACGCCCCAGACCCCTGATCTTT
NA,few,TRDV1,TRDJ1,CALGEQFSARLWAPLGLIF,TGTGCTCTTGGGGAACAGTTTTCCGCCCGCCTTTGGGCTCCCCTCGGGCTCATCTTT
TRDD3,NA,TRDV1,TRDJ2,CALGELPWGILTAQLFF,TGTGCTCTTGGGGAACTTCCCTGGGGGATATTGACAGCACAACTCTTCTTT
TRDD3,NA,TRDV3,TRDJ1,CAFASSLGDTRNTDKLIF,TGTGCCTTTGCTTCGTCACTGGGGGATACTAGAAACACCGATAAACTCATCTTT
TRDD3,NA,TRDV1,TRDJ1,CALGPLCLTTSWGYVGTDKLIF,TGTGCTCTTGGGCCCTTGTGCCTTACTACAAGCTGGGGGTATGTAGGGACCGATAAACTCATCTTT
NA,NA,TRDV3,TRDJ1,CASAGWLNSGDKLIF,TGTGCCTCGGCAGGGTGGCTTAATTCGGGCGATAAACTCATCTTT
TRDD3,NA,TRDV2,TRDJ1,CACDDWALGDTATDKLIF,TGTGCCTGTGACGATTGGGCGCTGGGGGATACGGCCACCGATAAACTCATCTTT
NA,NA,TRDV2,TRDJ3,CACDTGGTGSLYTRQMFF,TGTGCCTGTGACACGGGCGGGACCGGGAGCCTGTACACCCGACAGATGTTTTTC